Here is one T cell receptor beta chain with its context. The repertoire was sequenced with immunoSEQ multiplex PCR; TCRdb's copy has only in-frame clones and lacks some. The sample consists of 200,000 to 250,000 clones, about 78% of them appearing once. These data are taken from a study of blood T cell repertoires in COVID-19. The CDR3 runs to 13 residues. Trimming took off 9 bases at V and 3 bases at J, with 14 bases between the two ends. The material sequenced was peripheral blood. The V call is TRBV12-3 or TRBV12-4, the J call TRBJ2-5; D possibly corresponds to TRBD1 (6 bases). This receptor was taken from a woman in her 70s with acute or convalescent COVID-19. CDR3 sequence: CASRQDLEETQYF. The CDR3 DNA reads TGTGCCAGTCGACAGGACCTAGAAGAGACCCAGTACTTC.